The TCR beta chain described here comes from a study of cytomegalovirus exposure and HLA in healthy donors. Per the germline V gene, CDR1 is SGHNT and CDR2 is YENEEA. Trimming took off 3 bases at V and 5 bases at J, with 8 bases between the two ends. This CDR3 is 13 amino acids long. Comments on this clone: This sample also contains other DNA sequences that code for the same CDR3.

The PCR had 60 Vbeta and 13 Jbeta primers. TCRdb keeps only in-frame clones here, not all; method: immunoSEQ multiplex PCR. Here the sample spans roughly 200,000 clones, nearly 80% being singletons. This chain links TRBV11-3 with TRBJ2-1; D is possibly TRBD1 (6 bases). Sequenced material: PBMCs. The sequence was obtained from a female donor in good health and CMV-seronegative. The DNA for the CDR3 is TGTGCCAGCAGCTTGGACAGCAACAATGAGCAGTTCTTC. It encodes CASSLDSNNEQFF.